The rows below give T cell receptor beta chains drawn from one sample of a study of chemoradiotherapy in HPV16-positive cancers. Profiled with immunoSEQ multiplex PCR; TCRdb holds only in-frame clones, not every one. The sample lists some 5,900 clones; roughly three quarters were seen once. The material sequenced was tumor tissue, taken from a patient who underwent chemoradiotherapy. The receptors derive from a human donor with HPV-associated anogenital cancer. Both conserved end residues are part of each CDR3. A D gene is named only where the DNA matches it firmly. Part of the rows lack a size; the others show once, few, many or a class for expanded clones.

clone size: NA
J gene: TRBJ1-1
D gene: TRBD1
V gene: TRBV6-6
CDR3 protein: CASSLTGGAETEAFF
CDR3 DNA: TGTGCCAGCAGTTTGACAGGGGGCGCTGAAACTGAAGCTTTCTTT

clone size: NA
J gene: TRBJ2-3
D gene: TRBD1
V gene: TRBV18
CDR3 protein: CASSPGGQGADTQYF
CDR3 DNA: TGTGCCAGCTCACCAGGGGGACAGGGGGCTGATACGCAGTATTTT

clone size: NA
J gene: TRBJ2-7
D gene: TRBD1
V gene: TRBV29-1
CDR3 protein: CSVEDPRGSNEQYF
CDR3 DNA: TGCAGCGTTGAAGATCCCAGGGGGTCAAACGAGCAGTACTTC

clone size: NA
J gene: TRBJ2-7
D gene: NA
V gene: TRBV2
CDR3 protein: CATLGGSSYEQYF
CDR3 DNA: TGTGCCACATTGGGGGGAAGCTCCTACGAGCAGTACTTC

clone size: NA
J gene: TRBJ2-1
D gene: NA
V gene: TRBV6-5
CDR3 protein: CASSLRDLQFF
CDR3 DNA: TGTGCCAGCAGTCTCCGGGACCTGCAGTTCTTC

clone size: NA
J gene: TRBJ1-1
D gene: NA
V gene: TRBV5-1
CDR3 protein: CASSLVGAGRNTEAFF
CDR3 DNA: TGCGCCAGCAGCCTGGTTGGGGCAGGCCGAAACACTGAAGCTTTCTTT

clone size: NA
J gene: TRBJ2-5
D gene: NA
V gene: TRBV14
CDR3 protein: CASSQDPGGVLETQYF
CDR3 DNA: TGTGCCAGCAGCCAAGATCCGGGCGGGGTACTGGAGACCCAGTACTTC

clone size: few
J gene: TRBJ1-2
D gene: NA
V gene: TRBV6-5
CDR3 protein: CASSSTRYGYTF
CDR3 DNA: TGTGCCAGCAGTTCAACTCGCTATGGCTACACCTTC

clone size: NA
J gene: TRBJ2-4
D gene: NA
V gene: TRBV11-2
CDR3 protein: CASSYRTGENIQYF
CDR3 DNA: TGTGCCAGCAGTTATCGGACGGGGGAAAACATTCAGTACTTC

clone size: NA
J gene: TRBJ1-4
D gene: NA
V gene: TRBV10-2
CDR3 protein: CASSEQQAGGEKLFF
CDR3 DNA: TGCGCCAGCAGTGAGCAGCAGGCCGGGGGCGAAAAACTGTTTTTT

clone size: once
J gene: TRBJ1-2
D gene: NA
V gene: TRBV19
CDR3 protein: CASSADRNYGYTF
CDR3 DNA: TGTGCCAGTAGTGCTGACAGAAACTATGGCTACACCTTC

clone size: few
J gene: TRBJ1-5
D gene: NA
V gene: TRBV28
CDR3 protein: CAIKGAAGQPQHF
CDR3 DNA: TGTGCCATCAAAGGGGCAGCGGGCCAGCCCCAGCATTTT

clone size: NA
J gene: TRBJ1-4
D gene: NA
V gene: TRBV6-6
CDR3 protein: CASSYSDGATNEKLFF
CDR3 DNA: TGTGCCAGCAGTTACTCTGACGGCGCAACTAATGAAAAACTGTTTTTT

clone size: NA
J gene: TRBJ2-2
D gene: TRBD1
V gene: TRBV27
CDR3 protein: CASSPRQGGTGELFF
CDR3 DNA: TGTGCCAGCAGTCCGCGACAGGGGGGTACCGGGGAGCTGTTTTTT

clone size: NA
J gene: TRBJ2-1
D gene: TRBD1
V gene: TRBV7-2
CDR3 protein: CASSAGQGFYNEQFF
CDR3 DNA: TGTGCCAGCAGCGCCGGACAGGGGTTCTACAATGAGCAGTTCTTC

clone size: NA
J gene: TRBJ1-1
D gene: NA
V gene: TRBV11-2
CDR3 protein: CASSLVSWGAAFF
CDR3 DNA: TGTGCCAGCAGCTTAGTCTCCTGGGGGGCAGCTTTCTTT

clone size: NA
J gene: TRBJ1-1
D gene: NA
V gene: TRBV9
CDR3 protein: CASSVGTGPQAGAFF
CDR3 DNA: TGTGCCAGCAGCGTAGGTACCGGGCCTCAGGCTGGAGCTTTCTTT

clone size: NA
J gene: TRBJ1-3
D gene: NA
V gene: TRBV2
CDR3 protein: CASSVDRRSGNTIYF
CDR3 DNA: TGTGCCAGCAGTGTCGACAGGCGCTCTGGAAACACCATATATTTT

clone size: NA
J gene: TRBJ1-5
D gene: TRBD1
V gene: TRBV6-5
CDR3 protein: CASRTGGDGQPQHF
CDR3 DNA: TGTGCCAGCAGAACAGGGGGCGATGGACAGCCCCAGCATTTT

clone size: NA
J gene: TRBJ2-5
D gene: NA
V gene: TRBV11-1
CDR3 protein: CASSLGLLETQYF
CDR3 DNA: TGTGCCAGCAGCTTAGGTCTGTTGGAGACCCAGTACTTC

clone size: large
J gene: TRBJ1-4
D gene: NA
V gene: TRBV5-1
CDR3 protein: CASSPAGGGFLATNEKLFF
CDR3 DNA: TGCGCCAGCAGCCCGGCGGGGGGGGGCTTCCTGGCAACTAATGAAAAACTGTTTTTT

clone size: few
J gene: TRBJ1-1
D gene: NA
V gene: TRBV30
CDR3 protein: CAWSRAGPSDTEAFF
CDR3 DNA: TGTGCCTGGAGTCGGGCAGGGCCGTCGGACACTGAAGCTTTCTTT

clone size: NA
J gene: TRBJ2-1
D gene: TRBD1
V gene: TRBV7-2
CDR3 protein: CASSPRQGYNEQFF
CDR3 DNA: TGTGCCAGCAGCCCGAGACAGGGGTACAATGAGCAGTTCTTC

clone size: NA
J gene: TRBJ1-6
D gene: NA
V gene: TRBV25-1
CDR3 protein: CASGPNSPLHF
CDR3 DNA: TGTGCCAGTGGGCCGAATTCACCCCTCCACTTT

clone size: NA
J gene: TRBJ2-5
D gene: NA
V gene: TRBV30
CDR3 protein: CAWSVRSQETQYF
CDR3 DNA: TGTGCCTGGAGTGTCCGGTCGCAAGAGACCCAGTACTTC

clone size: NA
J gene: TRBJ1-3
D gene: NA
V gene: TRBV6-5
CDR3 protein: CASSYSGSGVRNTIYF
CDR3 DNA: TGTGCCAGCAGTTACTCGGGCAGTGGGGTTCGAAACACCATATATTTT

clone size: NA
J gene: TRBJ1-4
D gene: TRBD1
V gene: TRBV5-6
CDR3 protein: CASSRQGETATNEKLFF
CDR3 DNA: TGTGCCAGCAGTCGACAGGGGGAGACTGCAACTAATGAAAAACTGTTTTTT

clone size: NA
J gene: TRBJ1-1
D gene: NA
V gene: TRBV7-3
CDR3 protein: CASSPHSRDTEAFF
CDR3 DNA: TGTGCCAGCAGCCCCCACAGTAGGGACACTGAAGCTTTCTTT

clone size: NA
J gene: TRBJ1-1
D gene: NA
V gene: TRBV5-1
CDR3 protein: CASSLGAVRNTEAFF
CDR3 DNA: TGCGCCAGCAGCTTGGGGGCGGTACGGAACACTGAAGCTTTCTTT

clone size: NA
J gene: TRBJ2-6
D gene: NA
V gene: TRBV5-1
CDR3 protein: CASSSGSGANVLTF
CDR3 DNA: TGCGCCAGCAGCTCGGGGAGCGGGGCCAACGTCCTGACTTTC

clone size: once
J gene: TRBJ2-7
D gene: NA
V gene: TRBV7-2
CDR3 protein: CASNRGGSYEQYF
CDR3 DNA: TGTGCCAGCAACAGGGGGGGCTCCTACGAGCAGTACTTC

clone size: NA
J gene: TRBJ1-1
D gene: TRBD1
V gene: TRBV11-2
CDR3 protein: CASSPSSPDRENTEAFF
CDR3 DNA: TGTGCCAGCAGCCCATCAAGCCCCGACAGGGAGAACACTGAAGCTTTCTTT

clone size: NA
J gene: TRBJ2-6
D gene: NA
V gene: TRBV2
CDR3 protein: CASSEGQIGGEFSGANVLTF
CDR3 DNA: TGTGCCAGCAGTGAAGGACAGATAGGGGGTGAATTCTCTGGGGCCAACGTCCTGACTTTC

clone size: NA
J gene: TRBJ1-4
D gene: NA
V gene: TRBV28
CDR3 protein: CASRDPGVEKLFF
CDR3 DNA: TGTGCCAGCAGGGACCCTGGGGTTGAAAAACTGTTTTTT

clone size: once
J gene: TRBJ1-5
D gene: NA
V gene: TRBV5-1
CDR3 protein: CASSFGPNQPQHF
CDR3 DNA: TGCGCCAGCAGCTTCGGGCCCAATCAGCCCCAGCATTTT

clone size: NA
J gene: TRBJ1-1
D gene: NA
V gene: TRBV19
CDR3 protein: CASNHAAANTEAFF
CDR3 DNA: TGTGCCAGTAATCACGCGGCAGCAAACACTGAAGCTTTCTTT

clone size: NA
J gene: TRBJ2-7
D gene: NA
V gene: TRBV7-3
CDR3 protein: CASSTGQHYEQYF
CDR3 DNA: TGTGCCAGCAGCACCGGACAGCACTACGAGCAGTACTTC

clone size: few
J gene: TRBJ2-2
D gene: TRBD2
V gene: TRBV30
CDR3 protein: CAWSGASGTGELFF
CDR3 DNA: TGTGCCTGGAGTGGTGCTAGCGGCACCGGGGAGCTGTTTTTT

clone size: NA
J gene: TRBJ2-1
D gene: NA
V gene: TRBV28
CDR3 protein: CASSSFPGDYNEQFF
CDR3 DNA: TGTGCCAGCAGTTCATTCCCCGGCGACTACAATGAGCAGTTCTTC

clone size: NA
J gene: TRBJ2-3
D gene: NA
V gene: TRBV19
CDR3 protein: CASSNRDMGTDTQYF
CDR3 DNA: TGTGCCAGTAGTAACAGGGATATGGGCACAGATACGCAGTATTTT

clone size: NA
J gene: TRBJ1-2
D gene: NA
V gene: TRBV19
CDR3 protein: CASSMRGGYTF
CDR3 DNA: TGTGCCAGTAGTATGCGAGGCGGCTACACCTTC

clone size: NA
J gene: TRBJ2-1
D gene: NA
V gene: TRBV7-3
CDR3 protein: CASSLPGAGNEQFF
CDR3 DNA: TGTGCCAGCAGCCTACCCGGGGCAGGCAATGAGCAGTTCTTC

clone size: NA
J gene: TRBJ1-1
D gene: NA
V gene: TRBV29-1
CDR3 protein: CSVERGGVATEAFF
CDR3 DNA: TGCAGCGTTGAGCGGGGGGGGGTAGCCACTGAAGCTTTCTTT

clone size: few
J gene: TRBJ1-2
D gene: NA
V gene: TRBV27
CDR3 protein: CASSFLVGGNYGYTF
CDR3 DNA: TGTGCCAGCAGTTTCCTTGTGGGGGGGAACTATGGCTACACCTTC